The source of this T cell receptor beta chain is a study of cytomegalovirus exposure and HLA in healthy donors. The CDR3 extends over 14 amino acids. V lost 7 bases, J lost 3 bases, and 12 bases lay in between. Germline lookup yields CDR1 MNHNS and CDR2 SASEGT. Measured with immunoSEQ multiplex PCR; TCRdb has only the in-frame clones, and not every one. This repertoire shows 100,000 to 150,000 clones, nearly 90% found once; its top ten account for 1% to 1.5%. The source of this sequence is a woman younger than 30 in good health and CMV-seronegative. The chain combines TRBV6-1 with TRBJ1-4; TRBD1 might be the D (5 bases). Sequencing was carried out using PBMCs. The CDR3 protein is CASIPGGSNEKLFF. Written as DNA, the CDR3 is TGTGCCAGCATCCCGGGGGGTTCTAATGAAAAACTGTTTTTT.